The 10 T cell receptor beta chains reported below all come from one sample, sequenced in a study of blood T cells in healthy people across ages (dated by TCRdb to the mid-2010s). Preparation of the library involved 5' RACE. For sequencing, an Illumina HiSeq 2500 was employed. A second PCR of about 7 to 12 cycles was run with a J-beta primer mix and a sample-barcoded 5' primer. Using fastp at Q25 and MiXCR, TCRdb reprocessed the public reads and kept productive beta chains. Each CDR3 protein gets just one entry, which takes the most common genes and DNA from the rows behind it. For this sample there are roughly 800,000 distinct CDR3 sequences; about 37% appear just once. Roughly 13% of the sample is held by the ten biggest clonotypes. The sample taken for sequencing was blood. Receptor source: a man between 18 and 35 years old in good health.

The chain has TRBV4-3 and TRBJ1-4; 11 bases align to TRBD1. The CDR3 spans 15 residues. Germline assignment: CDR1 LGHNA and CDR2 YSLEER. Unmatched junction bases numbered 5, after V lost 3 bases and J lost 8 bases. The CDR3 is CASSQRTGGDEKLFF. In DNA form, the CDR3 reads TGCGCCAGCAGCCAGAGGACAGGGGGCGACGAAAAACTGTTTTTT.

This rearrangement joins TRBV20-1 to TRBJ1-5; D not certain. Trimming took 0 bases from V and 7 from J, leaving 10 bases between them. The CDR3 loop spans 13 amino acids. Per the germline V gene, CDR1 is DFQATT and CDR2 is SNEGSKA (reference sequence). The CDR3 spells CSARESSDQPQHF. The CDR3 region has the DNA TGCAGTGCTAGAGAATCCAGTGACCAGCCCCAGCATTTT.

J is TRBJ2-3 and V is TRBV4-3; 9 bases map to TRBD2. Germline V gene sequence: CDR1 LGHNA, CDR2 YSLEER. The CDR3 consists of 17 residues. V shed 3 bases and J 2 bases; nucleotides not matched to a gene: 9. The CDR3 nucleotides read TGCGCCAGCAGCCAGGAAGCGGGGGGTCAATCCACAGATACGCAGTATTTT. It translates to CASSQEAGGQSTDTQYF.

CDR3 nucleotide sequence: TGTGCCAGCAGACTAAGACAGGGATATCAGCCCCAGCATTTT. It encodes CASRLRQGYQPQHF. The chain couples TRBV12-3 or TRBV12-4 to TRBJ1-5; TRBD1 matches at 7 bases. This CDR3 region has 14 residues. The junction had 7 bases not matched to a gene; V was cut back by 6 bases and J by 5 bases.

This chain links TRBV12-3 or TRBV12-4 with TRBJ2-1, with 10 bases lining up with TRBD1. With 5 bases clipped from V and 7 bases from J, the junction kept 14 bases outside the gene matches. CDR3 length: 17 residues. The CDR3 here is CASSEGPGTGVQNEQFF. As DNA, the CDR3 is TGTGCCAGCAGTGAAGGGCCGGGGACAGGGGTTCAGAATGAGCAGTTCTTC.

The J gene is TRBJ2-3, the V gene TRBV10-3, with D uncertain. The germline V gene has CDR1 ENHRY and CDR2 SYGVKD. This CDR3 region has 13 residues. V was clipped by 8 bases and J by 1 base, with 10 bases between them. This CDR3 is CAIGRVGTDTQYF. The CDR3 DNA is TGTGCCATCGGTCGAGTCGGCACAGATACGCAGTATTTT.

This rearrangement joins TRBV12-3 or TRBV12-4 to TRBJ1-5, with D possibly being TRBD1 (5 bases). V lost 5 bases and J lost 7, with 15 bases in between. The CDR3 has 14 residues. The CDR3 nucleotides are TGTGCCAGCAGTCTCTCAGGGTCGGGCCAGCCCCAGCATTTT. It yields the protein CASSLSGSGQPQHF.

The rearrangement joins TRBV5-1 to TRBJ2-2, with 8 bases fitting TRBD2. J was trimmed by 2 bases and V by 0 bases; bases with no gene match: 6. The germline gives CDR1 SGHRS, CDR2 YFSETQ. The CDR3 is made up of 17 amino acids. The CDR3 sequence is CASSLAGGTRNTGELFF. As DNA, the CDR3 is TGCGCCAGCAGCTTGGCCGGCGGGACTAGAAACACCGGGGAGCTGTTTTTT.

This clonotype has only a few counts. This chain links TRBV7-2 with TRBJ2-3; 8 nucleotides agree with TRBD1. Per the germline V gene, CDR1 is SGHTA and CDR2 is FQGNSA. Trimming removed 4 bases from V and 8 bases from J; junction bases left unmatched: 11. There are 15 residues in the CDR3. Here the CDR3 DNA reads TGTGCCAGCAGCTCCTTGGACAGGGATGTTGCTACGCAGTATTTT. It is translated as CASSSLDRDVATQYF. Drawing the rest from reference TRBV7-2 and TRBJ2-3, the complete variable domain is GAGVSQSPSNKVTEKGKDVELRCDPISGHTALYWYRQSLGQGLEFLIYFQGNSAPDKSGLPSDRFSAERTGGSVSTLTIQRTQQEDSAVYLCASSSLDRDVATQYFGPGTRLTVL.

This clonotype was found a few times. The chain is built from TRBV20-1 and TRBJ2-3, with 15 positions matching TRBD2. V trimming: 6 bases; J trimming: 3 bases; junction bases outside the gene matches: 16. Germline V gene sequence: CDR1 DFQATT, CDR2 SNEGSKA (reference sequence). The CDR3 has 19 residues. The DNA for the CDR3 is TGCAGTGCCTCCTTTGGGCTCACGGGACTAGCGGGGGGTACAGATACGCAGTATTTT. It is translated as CSASFGLTGLAGGTDTQYF.